The 15 T cell receptor beta chains below all came from one sample that was sequenced in a study of blood T cell repertoires in COVID-19. Assay used: immunoSEQ multiplex PCR; TCRdb lists only in-frame clones, some missing. The data show 140,000 or so clones, about 88% seen once. Sequenced sample: peripheral blood. These receptor sequences come from a human donor with COVID-19, enrolled during active disease. The donor label of this sample is uncertain.

J is TRBJ2-5 and V is TRBV29-1, with D unresolved. This CDR3 has 13 amino acids. The V end lost 6 bases, the J end lost 0 bases, and 11 bases lay between the germline ends. Germline V gene lookup returns CDR1 SQVTM and CDR2 ANQGSEA. CDR3 in amino acids: CSVEEIYQETQYF. As DNA, the CDR3 is TGCAGCGTCGAGGAGATATACCAAGAGACCCAGTACTTC.

The sample holds one count of this clone. The V and J genes are TRBV5-8 and TRBJ1-5; tentatively, D is TRBD1 (5 bases). Looked up from germline, CDR1 is SGHTS and CDR2 is YDEGEE. The length of the CDR3 is 15 residues. Trimming left V 2 bases short and J 0 bases short, with 9 bases between. The DNA of the CDR3 is TGTGCCAGCAGCTTAGACAGAGATAGCAATCAGCCCCAGCATTTT. Amino acids: CASSLDRDSNQPQHF.

This chain joins TRBV4-2 and TRBJ1-4; 9 bases are shared with TRBD1. V shed 4 bases, J shed 6 bases, and the junction held 6 bases outside the gene matches. Germline-derived CDR1 and CDR2 are LGHNA and YNFKEQ. The CDR3 has 15 amino acids. The CDR3 DNA sequence: TGTGCCAGCAGCCCACTCCGGGACAGGGATGAAAAACTGTTTTTT. It is translated as CASSPLRDRDEKLFF.

The chain is built from TRBV5-4 and TRBJ1-4; 7 bases are a match to TRBD1. The germline CDR1 and CDR2 sequences are SGHNT and YYREEE (reference sequence). The CDR3 totals 15 residues. With V trimmed by 3 bases and J by 0 bases, 2 bases remained unmatched. This chain's CDR3 is CASSSGGATNEKLFF. In DNA, the CDR3 is TGTGCCAGCAGCTCAGGGGGTGCAACTAATGAAAAACTGTTTTTT.

The V gene is TRBV7-3, the J gene TRBJ1-2; the match to TRBD1 covers 7 bases. With 5 bases clipped from V and 8 bases from J, the junction kept 14 bases outside the gene matches. The CDR3 is 15 residues long. Germline lookup yields CDR1 SGHTA and CDR2 FQGTGA. CDR3 sequence: CASSQGDRGPRGYTF. The CDR3 DNA is TGTGCCAGCAGCCAGGGGGATCGGGGGCCCCGAGGCTACACCTTC.

The chain couples TRBV5-1 to TRBJ1-4; D is perhaps TRBD1 (6 bases). With 7 bases removed from V and 8 bases from J, the gap between germline ends came to 12 bases. The CDR3 length is 12 residues. Germline CDR1 and CDR2: SGHRS and YFSETQ. The CDR3: CASGWDNEKLFF. The CDR3 nucleotides are TGCGCCAGCGGATGGGACAACGAAAAACTGTTTTTT.

The chain recombines TRBV4-2 with TRBJ2-1; TRBD2 agrees at 13 bases. The CDR3 loop spans 15 amino acids. V was clipped by 5 bases and J by 4 bases; unmatched bases: 2. Germline V CDR1 and CDR2: LGHNA, YNFKEQ. CDR3 region: CASSTSGGEYNEQFF. Written as DNA, the CDR3 is TGTGCCAGCAGCACTAGCGGGGGGGAATACAATGAGCAGTTCTTC.

This clone was found a few times. This chain joins TRBV7-9 and TRBJ1-1; perhaps TRBD1 as D (5 bases). The germline V gene encodes CDR1 SEHNR and CDR2 FQNEAQ (reference sequence). Deletions cut 4 bases from V and 3 bases from J, with 12 bases between. The CDR3 extends over 14 amino acids. DNA of the CDR3: TGTGCCAGCAGCTGGGGACTCCGAGACACTGAAGCTTTCTTT. Protein: CASSWGLRDTEAFF.

CDR3 protein: CAWSVLARRETQYF. CDR3 DNA: TGTGCCTGGAGTGTACTTGCAAGGAGGGAGACCCAGTACTTC. This rearrangement joins TRBV30 to TRBJ2-5; D is possibly TRBD2 (5 bases). The length of the CDR3 is 14 residues. Germline V gene data show CDR1 as GTSNPN and CDR2 as SVGIG (reference sequence). Trimming left V 0 bases short and J 5 bases short, with 13 bases between. Full variable domain (outside the CDR3, taken from reference TRBV30 and TRBJ2-5): SQTIHQWPATLVQPVGSPLSLECTVEGTSNPNLYWYRQAAGRGLQLLFYSVGIGQISSEVPQNLSASRPQDRQFILSSKKLLLSDSGFYLCAWSVLARRETQYFGPGTRLLVL.

This chain uses TRBV5-1 with TRBJ2-3; 13 bases align to TRBD2. The CDR3 runs to 18 residues. J was trimmed by 4 bases and V by 0 bases; bases with no gene match: 8. Germline lookup yields CDR1 SGHRS and CDR2 YFSETQ. CDR3 protein: CASSLVQLAGGYSDTQYF. CDR3 nucleotide sequence: TGCGCCAGCAGCTTGGTTCAACTAGCGGGGGGGTACTCAGATACGCAGTATTTT.

The CDR3 spells CASSFESGETQYF. CDR3 sequence (DNA): TGTGCCAGCAGCTTCGAGTCGGGGGAGACCCAGTACTTC. V usage is TRBV11-2 and J usage is TRBJ2-5; tentative D call: TRBD2 (5 bases). The CDR3 runs 13 residues. Deletions cut 3 bases from V and 5 bases from J, with 10 bases between. Germline loops: CDR1 SGHAT, CDR2 FQNNGV.

The V call is TRBV11-3, the J call TRBJ2-3; the match to TRBD2 covers 7 bases. Germline trimming cut 5 bases from V and 0 bases from J; bases unmatched to any gene: 11. Germline-derived CDR1 and CDR2 are SGHNT and YENEEA. The CDR3 covers 17 residues. The CDR3 protein is CASSKHTAGSSTDTQYF. For the CDR3, the DNA is TGTGCCAGCAGCAAACACACAGCGGGGTCTAGCACAGATACGCAGTATTTT.

The CDR3 nucleotides read TGTGCCAGCAGACAGGGATTTTGGAATTCACCCCTCCACTTT. Residues: CASRQGFWNSPLHF. The chain combines TRBV6-5 with TRBJ1-6; D perhaps matches TRBD1 (6 bases). Per the germline V gene, CDR1 is MNHEY and CDR2 is SVGAGI. V was trimmed by 6 bases and J by 7 bases, leaving 13 bases between them. The CDR3 runs 14 residues.

The chain couples TRBV19 to TRBJ1-5; 9 nucleotides align to TRBD1. The CDR3 sequence is 15 residues long. Germline assignment: CDR1 LNHDA and CDR2 SQIVND (reference sequence). The junction had 5 bases not matched to a gene; V was cut back by 2 bases and J by 6 bases. CDR3 coding DNA: TGTGCCAGTAGTATAAGGGGACAGGGAAGTCAGCCCCAGCATTTT. This encodes CASSIRGQGSQPQHF. Full variable domain (remainder filled in from reference TRBV19 and TRBJ1-5): DGGITQSPKYLFRKEGQNVTLSCEQNLNHDAMYWYRQDPGQGLRLIYYSQIVNDFQKGDIAEGYSVSREKKESFPLTVTSAQKNPTAFYLCASSIRGQGSQPQHFGDGTRLSIL.

The chain uses TRBV5-3 and TRBJ2-3, with TRBD2 matching over 13 bases. TRBV5-3 has ORF status, its function being uncertain. The CDR3 has 19 amino acids. J gave up 2 bases and V 4 bases, and 13 bases lay outside the gene matches. The CDR3 region is CARSLPGLAGVATTDTQYF. The CDR3 nucleotides are TGTGCCAGAAGCCTACCTGGACTAGCGGGGGTCGCCACCACAGATACGCAGTATTTT.